The next 15 T cell receptor beta chains were all read from a single sample in a study of CD8 T cells in Susac syndrome. After extraction with the RNeasy kit, roughly 0.5 to 1 ug of the RNA was reverse transcribed using random hexamers. TCRdb recomputed calls from the immunoSEQ multiplex PCR reads with MiXCR, one row per CDR3 protein. Of approximately 180,000 distinct CDR3 sequences detected, more than 85% appear once; the ten largest clones hold approximately 0.09%. Sequenced sample: CD4+ T cells from PBMCs. The receptors stem from a human donor with Susac syndrome.

The CDR3 DNA follows: TGTGCCAGCGCGGGGGGGTCTCAGCCCCAGCATTTT. Protein: CASAGGSQPQHF. The rearrangement links TRBV28 to TRBJ1-5; maybe TRBD1 (5 bases). Germline values: CDR1 MDHEN, CDR2 SYDVKM. The CDR3 contains 12 residues. Trimming removed 8 bases from V and 6 bases from J, with 11 bases in between.

The rearrangement links TRBV11-2 to TRBJ2-1; 8 bases fit TRBD1. CDR3 length: 18 residues. V trimming: 5 bases; J trimming: 2 bases; junction bases outside the gene matches: 14. Germline V gene sequence: CDR1 SGHAT, CDR2 FQNNGV. The CDR3 bases are TGTGCCAGCAGCATACTACAGGGGGATTTTTCCCCCTACAATGAGCAGTTCTTC. As protein: CASSILQGDFSPYNEQFF.

This rearrangement joins TRBV6-6 to TRBJ2-7, with 12 bases matching TRBD2. This CDR3 has 15 amino acids. V gave up 5 bases and J gave up 1 base; unmatched junction bases: 3. The germline V gene has CDR1 MNHNY and CDR2 SVGAGI (reference sequence). In nucleotides, the CDR3 is TGTGCCAGCAGTGCACTAGCGGGAGGATCCTACGAGCAGTACTTC. It yields the protein CASSALAGGSYEQYF.

V gene TRBV28 combines with J gene TRBJ1-2; D remains unclear. This CDR3 is 11 amino acids long. Trimming removed 3 bases from V and 4 bases from J, with 3 bases in between. Per the germline V gene, CDR1 is MDHEN and CDR2 is SYDVKM. CDR3 nucleotide sequence: TGTGCCAGCAGTTTTGCCTATGGCTACACCTTC. This sequence encodes CASSFAYGYTF.

J is TRBJ2-7 and V is TRBV2; D unclear. The germline V gene encodes CDR1 SNHLY and CDR2 FYNNEI. V gave up 4 bases and J gave up 6 bases, with 10 bases separating them. This CDR3 is built from 12 residues. CDR3 in amino acids: CASSGLGSEQYF. DNA of the CDR3: TGTGCCAGCAGTGGTTTGGGTTCCGAGCAGTACTTC. The full variable domain, in which reference TRBV2 and TRBJ2-7 provide the parts outside the CDR3, is EPEVTQTPSHQVTQMGQEVILRCVPISNHLYFYWYRQILGQKVEFLVSFYNNEISEKSEIFDDQFSVERPDGSNFTLKIRSTKLEDSAMYFCASSGLGSEQYFGPGTRLTVT.

The chain links TRBV5-1 to TRBJ1-1; D is ambiguous. Germline V lookup: CDR1 SGHRS, CDR2 YFSETQ. The CDR3 spans 16 residues. Trimming removed 0 bases at V and 4 bases at J, with 16 bases between. CDR3 amino acids: CASSLAIVAASTEAFF. The CDR3, as DNA: TGCGCCAGCAGCTTGGCAATTGTGGCAGCCAGCACTGAAGCTTTCTTT. Together with reference TRBV5-1 and TRBJ1-1, the CDR3 gives the full variable domain: KAGVTQTPRYLIKTRGQQVTLSCSPISGHRSVSWYQQTPGQGLQFLFEYFSETQRNKGNFPGRFSGRQFSNSRSEMNVSTLELGDSALYLCASSLAIVAASTEAFFGQGTRLTVV.

The chain links TRBV27 to TRBJ1-1; tentative D call: TRBD1 (5 bases). The CDR3 is made up of 16 amino acids. V lost 7 bases and J lost 3, with 21 bases in between. Germline lookup yields CDR1 MNHEY and CDR2 SMNVEV (reference sequence). As DNA, the CDR3 is TGTGCCAGCATTTCACTTGGGGCCCAGGGATACACTGAAGCTTTCTTT. The encoded protein is CASISLGAQGYTEAFF.

The rearrangement joins TRBV20-1 to TRBJ1-2; no definite D call. Germline assignment: CDR1 DFQATT and CDR2 SNEGSKA (reference sequence). The ends were cut back, 3 bases at V and 6 bases at J, with 8 bases in the middle. The CDR3 runs to 11 residues. Written as DNA, the CDR3 is TGCAGTGCTAGGGGGTTCGATGGCTACACCTTC. This sequence encodes CSARGFDGYTF.

This clonotype has more than one count but fewer than ten. This chain links TRBV7-2 with TRBJ2-7, with D possibly being TRBD2 (6 bases). This CDR3 has 13 residues. The germline gives CDR1 SGHTA, CDR2 FQGNSA. Between the trimmed V and J ends, which lost 3 bases and 10 bases, there was a span of 16 bases. DNA of the CDR3: TGTGCCAGCAGCTTGGGGACTCAGGGTCGACAGTACTTC. Its translation is CASSLGTQGRQYF.

J is TRBJ2-6 and V is TRBV3-1, with D possibly being TRBD2 (5 bases). This CDR3 contains 18 residues. The V end lost 1 base, the J end lost 0 bases, and 13 bases lay between the germline ends. The germline V gene encodes CDR1 LGHDT and CDR2 YNNKEL (reference sequence). CDR3 sequence (DNA): TGTGCCAGCAGCCAAGGAGAGGGCCCATTCTCTGGGGCCAACGTCCTGACTTTC. Amino acid sequence: CASSQGEGPFSGANVLTF.

The rearrangement joins TRBV20-1 to TRBJ2-1, with D perhaps TRBD2 (7 bases). V was shortened by 3 bases and J by 3 bases, with 15 bases between the two germline ends. CDR1 is DFQATT, CDR2 SNEGSKA, per germline (reference sequence). This CDR3 contains 15 residues. The DNA for the CDR3 is TGCAGTGCTAGTGGGGTCGGGGGGCTCTACAATGAGCAGTTCTTC. Encoded protein: CSASGVGGLYNEQFF.

This rearrangement joins TRBV3-1 to TRBJ1-2; 8 bases are a match to TRBD1. CDR3 length equals 17 residues. CDR1 LGHDT and CDR2 YNNKEL come from the germline V gene (reference sequence). V lost 0 bases to trimming and J lost 7 bases; unmatched junction nucleotides: 13. CDR3 residues: CASSQDRFGQGAGGYTF. The CDR3 DNA is TGTGCCAGCAGCCAAGATCGATTTGGGCAGGGGGCCGGTGGCTACACCTTC.

The rearrangement uses TRBV5-4 and TRBJ2-5; TRBD2 agrees at 13 bases. V was pared by 0 bases and J by 5 bases, with 13 bases of the junction left unmatched. Germline assignment: CDR1 SGHNT and CDR2 YYREEE (reference sequence). The CDR3 runs 19 residues. The CDR3 region has the DNA TGTGCCAGCAGCTTGGGGACTAGCGGGGGCGCCCCGTCTTGGGAGACCCAGTACTTC. It codes for CASSLGTSGGAPSWETQYF.

The chain links TRBV25-1 to TRBJ1-2, with D uncertain. Germline CDR1 MGHDK, CDR2 SYGVNS. This CDR3 has 14 amino acids. V lost 1 base, J lost 4 bases, and 10 bases lay in between. The CDR3 nucleotides are TGTGCCAGCAGTGAATCGAACTTTGGCTATGGCTACACCTTC. Its translation is CASSESNFGYGYTF.

The rearrangement joins TRBV28 to TRBJ2-7, with D hard to call. Per the germline V gene, CDR1 is MDHEN and CDR2 is SYDVKM. CDR3 length: 11 amino acids. V dropped 8 bases and J dropped 7 bases, with 12 bases sitting between them. Written as DNA, the CDR3 is TGTGCCAGCTCCCTCTGGCTTGAGCAGTACTTC. Translated: CASSLWLEQYF.